A few counts support the clone carrying this TCR beta chain. The data belong to a study of blood T cell repertoires in COVID-19. The overall study: COVID-19 samples from acute and convalescent phases originated in the United States, Italy and Spain. T cells, B-cell-depleted T cells, or PBMCs supplied cDNA or gDNA.

In the original workflow: Quantification of nucleated cells was approximated via reference gene primer amplification. The assay was immunoSEQ multiplex PCR, and TCRdb's table has in-frame clones only and misses some. The V and J calls and clone size come from that table; D and trimming were worked out from the DNA. In the table there are approximately 90,000 clones, less than 90% of which are singletons. With 3 bases clipped from V and 0 bases from J, the junction kept 9 bases outside the gene matches. Germline CDR1 reads DFQATT; CDR2 reads SNEGSKA (reference sequence). This CDR3 contains 18 residues.

The chain combines TRBV20-1 with TRBJ2-4; 12 bases fit TRBD2. This receptor was taken from a man aged 60 to 75 with acute or convalescent COVID-19. The sample comprised peripheral blood. Here the CDR3 DNA reads TGCAGTGCTAGTCTGGGACTAGCGGGCTCTCTAGCCAAAAACATTCAGTACTTC. Amino acids: CSASLGLAGSLAKNIQYF.